The T cell receptor (beta chain) under discussion was sequenced for a study of tumor and adjacent non-tumor tissue in lung cancer (dated by TCRdb to 2016 to 2019). Study-level background: The cohort included about a dozen adenocarcinoma, a couple of squamous cell carcinoma and 1 small cell lung cancer patients. The 15 or so patients were aged about 31 to 85 years, included ten or so men and 5 women, and had TNM stage I to III disease. In total, sequencing yielded 125,075,908 productive TCRbeta reads, which works out to an average of around 4.2 million reads per sample. The study compared bulk TCRbeta repertoires from lung tumor tissue and matched distant non-tumor lung tissue of some 14 lung cancer patients. TCRbeta CDR3 sequencing was performed on around 30 paired specimens, with one tumor sample and one normal lung sample collected per patient. Summary of the overall study and its limitations: TCR diversity (inverse Simpson) was significantly higher in tumor than in normal lung tissue (around 460 vs 160, P = 0.0075, Mann-Whitney U test). Significantly higher TCR diversity was found in younger patients, and higher tumor TCR diversity was associated with shorter overall and disease-free survival. With only 15 patients in the cohort, the authors noted that larger samples and more detailed clinical data are needed. Neither the sequencing platform nor unique molecular identifiers are mentioned in the methods. The top 100 clones made up a significantly larger cumulative share of the repertoire in normal lung than in tumor tissue. Peripheral blood was not sequenced, so blood TCRbeta repertoires were not examined in the lung cancer patients of the study.

A word on this clonotype: Its specific antigen is unknown. Base quality data are lacking; no much larger clone is found one base away.

The CDR3, from cysteine to phenylalanine, totals 12 residues. The kept DNA is CDR3 alone, 36 bases in frame from the first base. The CDR1 and CDR2 encoded by the germline V gene (reference sequence) are DFQATT and SNEGSKA. The V end loses 4 bases and the J end loses 6 bases, and a stretch of 11 bases separates them. Libraries came from multiplex PCR. The sequencer listed for this sample is Illumina HiSeq 2500. TCRbeta libraries were constructed through three rounds of nested PCR with primers (Table S4) according to protocols adapted from ARM-PCR. PCR products of 200-500 bp were gel-excised and purified with the QIAquick gel extraction kit before sequencing. Under the source paper's analysis protocol: Trimmomatic was used to clean the reads, FLASH was used to merge the reads into complete CDR3 sequences, and MiTCR was used to assign the reads to V(D)J germline segments. Clonal diversity was calculated as the inverse Simpson's index using VDJtools. A read counted as productive if the sequence was in-frame and lacked a premature stop codon. TCRdb reanalyzed the raw reads on its own, using fastp at Q25 for trimming and MiXCR for clone calling, and kept in-frame beta chains. Under each unique CDR3 protein, matching rows form one entry showing the most common genes and DNA. The authors' filters were not applied to this entry. The table for this sample lists around 76,000 distinct CDR3 sequences; 76% of them were counted only once. The top ten clones comprise approximately 40% of the sample.

RNA was isolated from bulk, unsorted tissue, and RNA quality was assessed with a NanoDrop ND-1000 and an Agilent 2100. Distant non-tumor tissue taken more than 3 cm from the tumor edge was used as the normal lung sample. All donors had newly diagnosed lung cancer, had not received prior chemotherapy, and were admitted for thoracic surgery in China between August and November 2014. Anyone who had undergone radiotherapy or chemotherapy before, or who had another cancer at the same time, was left out of the study. Surgical tissue pieces of about 1-2 cm3 were preserved in RNAlater solution and were kept at -80 degrees C until use.

Input material: distant non-tumor lung tissue. The sequence joins TRBV20-1 to TRBJ2-3; a tentative D match to TRBD2 spans 5 bases. The source is an older man with non-small cell lung cancer. The sequenced DNA: TGCAGTGCTATGGGGAGCTCGGATACGCAGTATTTT. The translation is CSAMGSSDTQYF.